The TCR beta chain described here comes from a study of T cell repertoires in aging, cancer and after chemotherapy. Study details: Healthy donor repertoires were recorded over several months to years and showed clear clonal overlap.

TCR beta rearrangements were amplified from peripheral blood genomic DNA. With regard to this clonotype: The antigen is undetermined.

Rearranged V-D-J TRB sequences were amplified with a mixed TRB-A/B primer pool. TCRdb ran MiXCR on the multiplex PCR reads and lists one entry per CDR3 protein. The data show some 11,000 distinct CDR3 sequences, with 42% seen just once and 7% to 9.5% held by the top ten. Findings and limits, study-wide: Age-matched healthy donors had significantly more diverse, less clonal blood TCR repertoires than untreated cancer patients. Loss of evenness, beyond lost richness, contributed to age-related TCR diversity decline in cancer patients. These repertoire data do not allow conclusions about immunological memory after chemotherapy.

The V gene's germline CDR1 is DFQATT and CDR2 SNEGSKA (reference sequence). Germline trimming cut 0 bases from V and 0 bases from J; bases unmatched to any gene: 8. The CDR3 length is 17 residues. The chain couples TRBV20-1 to TRBJ2-5; 9 bases align to TRBD2. Sequencing was carried out using blood. This TCR derives from a human donor in good health. CDR3 region: CSARDRGRTSDQETQYF. CDR3 DNA: TGCAGTGCTAGAGATCGGGGGAGGACTAGCGACCAAGAGACCCAGTACTTC.